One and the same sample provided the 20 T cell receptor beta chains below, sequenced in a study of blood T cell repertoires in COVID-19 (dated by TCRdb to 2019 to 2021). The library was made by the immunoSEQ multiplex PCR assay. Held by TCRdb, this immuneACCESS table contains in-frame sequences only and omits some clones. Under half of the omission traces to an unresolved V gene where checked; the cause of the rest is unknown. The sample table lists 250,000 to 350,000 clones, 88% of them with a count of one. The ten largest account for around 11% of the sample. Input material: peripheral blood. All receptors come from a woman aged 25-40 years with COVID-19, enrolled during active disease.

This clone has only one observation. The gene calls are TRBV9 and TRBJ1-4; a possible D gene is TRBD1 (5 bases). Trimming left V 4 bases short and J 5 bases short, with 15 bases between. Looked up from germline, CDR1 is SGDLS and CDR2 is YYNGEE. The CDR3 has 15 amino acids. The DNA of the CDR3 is TGTGCCAGCAGCCTTCAGGGACTGACGAATGAAAAACTGTTTTTT. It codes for CASSLQGLTNEKLFF.

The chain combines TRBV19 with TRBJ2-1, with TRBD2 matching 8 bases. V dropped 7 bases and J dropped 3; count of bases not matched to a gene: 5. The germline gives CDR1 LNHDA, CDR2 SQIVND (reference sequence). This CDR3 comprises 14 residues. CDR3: CASTAGGDYNEQFF. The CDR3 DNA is TGTGCCAGTACGGCGGGGGGCGACTACAATGAGCAGTTCTTC. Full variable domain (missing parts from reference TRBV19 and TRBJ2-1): DGGITQSPKYLFRKEGQNVTLSCEQNLNHDAMYWYRQDPGQGLRLIYYSQIVNDFQKGDIAEGYSVSREKKESFPLTVTSAQKNPTAFYLCASTAGGDYNEQFFGPGTRLTVL.

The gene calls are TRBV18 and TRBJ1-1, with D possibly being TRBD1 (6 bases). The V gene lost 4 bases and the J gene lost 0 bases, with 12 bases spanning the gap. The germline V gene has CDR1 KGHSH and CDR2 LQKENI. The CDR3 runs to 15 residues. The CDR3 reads CASSQTGNMNTEAFF. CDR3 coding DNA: TGTGCCAGCTCACAGACAGGTAATATGAACACTGAAGCTTTCTTT.

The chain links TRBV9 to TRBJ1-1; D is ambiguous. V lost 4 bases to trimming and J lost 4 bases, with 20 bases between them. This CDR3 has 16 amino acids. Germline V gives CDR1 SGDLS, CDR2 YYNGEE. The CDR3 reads CASSSPWGVFCTEAFF. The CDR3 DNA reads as TGTGCCAGCAGCTCGCCTTGGGGAGTGTTCTGCACTGAAGCTTTCTTT.

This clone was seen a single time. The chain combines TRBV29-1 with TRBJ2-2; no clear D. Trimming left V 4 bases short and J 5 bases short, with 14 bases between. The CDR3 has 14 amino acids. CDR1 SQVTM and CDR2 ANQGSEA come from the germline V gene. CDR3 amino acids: CSVARLDDTGELFF. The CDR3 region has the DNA TGCAGCGTTGCAAGGCTAGACGATACCGGGGAGCTGTTTTTT.

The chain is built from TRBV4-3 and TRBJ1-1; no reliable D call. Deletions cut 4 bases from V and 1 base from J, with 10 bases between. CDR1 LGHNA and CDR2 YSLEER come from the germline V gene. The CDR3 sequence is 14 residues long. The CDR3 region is CASSRRRGNTEAFF. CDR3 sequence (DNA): TGCGCCAGCAGCCGTCGACGGGGGAACACTGAAGCTTTCTTT.

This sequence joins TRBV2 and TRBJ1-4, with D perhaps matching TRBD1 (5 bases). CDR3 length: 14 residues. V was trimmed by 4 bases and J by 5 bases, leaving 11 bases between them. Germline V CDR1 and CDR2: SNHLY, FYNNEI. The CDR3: CASSGTSSNEKLFF. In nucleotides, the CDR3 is TGTGCCAGCAGTGGGACATCCTCAAATGAAAAACTGTTTTTT.

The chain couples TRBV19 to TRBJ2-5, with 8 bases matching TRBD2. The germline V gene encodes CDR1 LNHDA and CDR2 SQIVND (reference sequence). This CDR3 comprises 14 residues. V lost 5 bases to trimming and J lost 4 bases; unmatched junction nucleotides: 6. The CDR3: CASSESGGAETQYF. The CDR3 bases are TGTGCCAGTAGTGAATCGGGAGGGGCAGAGACCCAGTACTTC.

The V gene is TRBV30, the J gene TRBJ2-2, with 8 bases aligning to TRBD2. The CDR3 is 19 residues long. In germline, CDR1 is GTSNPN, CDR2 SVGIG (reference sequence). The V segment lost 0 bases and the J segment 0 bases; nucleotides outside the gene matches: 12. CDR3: CAWSVPAGGLISNTGELFF. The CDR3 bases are TGTGCCTGGAGTGTACCTGCGGGAGGCCTTATTTCGAACACCGGGGAGCTGTTTTTT.

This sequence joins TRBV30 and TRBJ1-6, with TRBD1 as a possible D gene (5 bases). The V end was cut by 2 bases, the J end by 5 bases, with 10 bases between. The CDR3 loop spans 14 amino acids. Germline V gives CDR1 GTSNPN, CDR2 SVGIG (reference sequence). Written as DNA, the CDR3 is TGTGCCTGGAGTCGGGGGATCAATAATTCACCCCTCCACTTT. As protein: CAWSRGINNSPLHF.

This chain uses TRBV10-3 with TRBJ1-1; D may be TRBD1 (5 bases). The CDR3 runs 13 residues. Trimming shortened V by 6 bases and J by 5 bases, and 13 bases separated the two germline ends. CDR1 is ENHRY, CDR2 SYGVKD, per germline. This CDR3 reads CAIRPGRETEAFF. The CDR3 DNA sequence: TGTGCCATCAGGCCGGGACGGGAGACTGAAGCTTTCTTT.

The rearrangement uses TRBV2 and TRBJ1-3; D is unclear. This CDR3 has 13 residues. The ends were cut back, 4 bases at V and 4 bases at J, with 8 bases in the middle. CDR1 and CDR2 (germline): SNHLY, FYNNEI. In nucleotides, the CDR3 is TGTGCCAGCAGTGTTCAGTCCGGAAACACCATATATTTT. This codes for CASSVQSGNTIYF.

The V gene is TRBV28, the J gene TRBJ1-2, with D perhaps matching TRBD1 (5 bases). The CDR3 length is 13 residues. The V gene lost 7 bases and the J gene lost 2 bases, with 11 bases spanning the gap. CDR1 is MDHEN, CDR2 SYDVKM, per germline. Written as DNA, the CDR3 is TGTGCCAGCACCCCAGACAGAAACTATGGCTACACCTTC. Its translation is CASTPDRNYGYTF.

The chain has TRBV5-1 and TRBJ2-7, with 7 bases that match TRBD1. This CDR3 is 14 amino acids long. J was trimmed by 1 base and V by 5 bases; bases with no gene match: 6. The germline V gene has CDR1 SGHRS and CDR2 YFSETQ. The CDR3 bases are TGCGCCAGCAGTCGGCCGGGACAGTCCTACGAGCAGTACTTC. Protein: CASSRPGQSYEQYF.

The CDR3 protein is CASSIGGQGHQPQHF. The CDR3 DNA reads as TGTGCCAGTAGTATAGGGGGACAGGGCCATCAGCCCCAGCATTTT. V usage is TRBV19 and J usage is TRBJ1-5; 9 bases are shared with TRBD1. The V gene's germline CDR1 is LNHDA and CDR2 SQIVND (reference sequence). J lost 5 bases, V lost 1 base, and 3 bases had no gene match. The CDR3 extends over 15 amino acids.

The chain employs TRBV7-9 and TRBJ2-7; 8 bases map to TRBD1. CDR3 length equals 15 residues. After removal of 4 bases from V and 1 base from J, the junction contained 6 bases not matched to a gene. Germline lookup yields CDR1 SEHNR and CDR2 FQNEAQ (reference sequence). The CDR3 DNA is TGTGCCAGCAGCTCGGGACAGGTGAAATCCTACGAGCAGTACTTC. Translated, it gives CASSSGQVKSYEQYF. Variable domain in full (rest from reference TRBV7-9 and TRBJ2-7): DTGVSQNPRHKITKRGQNVTFRCDPISEHNRLYWYRQTLGQGPEFLTYFQNEAQLEKSRLLSDRFSAERPKGSFSTLEIQRTEQGDSAMYLCASSSGQVKSYEQYFGPGTRLTVT.

CDR3 in amino acids: CASSTRDTYEQYF. The CDR3 DNA reads as TGTGCCAGCAGCACCAGGGATACCTACGAGCAGTACTTC. The chain carries TRBV7-6 and TRBJ2-7, with a possible D match to TRBD1 (5 bases). Germline V gene data show CDR1 as SGHVS and CDR2 as FNYEAQ. The CDR3 is 13 residues long. V was clipped by 5 bases and J by 2 bases, with 10 bases between them.

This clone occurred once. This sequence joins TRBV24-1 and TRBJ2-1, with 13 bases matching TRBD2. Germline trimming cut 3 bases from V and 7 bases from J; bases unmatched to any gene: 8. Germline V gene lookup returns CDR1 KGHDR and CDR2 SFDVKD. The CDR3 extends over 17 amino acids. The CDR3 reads CATSDPSTSGRGNEQFF. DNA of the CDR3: TGTGCCACCAGTGATCCTTCCACTAGCGGGAGGGGGAATGAGCAGTTCTTC.

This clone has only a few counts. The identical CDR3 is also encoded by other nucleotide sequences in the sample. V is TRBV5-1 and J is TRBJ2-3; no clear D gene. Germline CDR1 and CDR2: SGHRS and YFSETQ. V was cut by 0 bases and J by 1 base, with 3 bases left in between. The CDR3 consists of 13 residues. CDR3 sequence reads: CASSLAGTDTQYF. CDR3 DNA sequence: TGCGCCAGCAGCTTGGCCGGCACAGATACGCAGTATTTT. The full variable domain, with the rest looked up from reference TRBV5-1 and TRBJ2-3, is KAGVTQTPRYLIKTRGQQVTLSCSPISGHRSVSWYQQTPGQGLQFLFEYFSETQRNKGNFPGRFSGRQFSNSRSEMNVSTLELGDSALYLCASSLAGTDTQYFGPGTRLTVL.

The DNA for the CDR3 is TGTGCCAGCAGCCTAGGGGCTTATGGCTACACCTTC. Residues: CASSLGAYGYTF. J is TRBJ1-2 and V is TRBV11-3, with D maybe TRBD1 (5 bases). The germline V and J ends were trimmed by 5 bases and 5 bases, with 9 bases remaining between them. The CDR3 loop spans 12 amino acids. Germline V CDR1 and CDR2: SGHNT, YENEEA.